The next 28 T cell receptor beta chains were all read from a single sample in a study of blood T cells in healthy people across ages (dated by TCRdb to between 2014 and 2017). The library was obtained by 5' RACE. The run used an Illumina HiSeq 2500. A second PCR of about 6 to 11 cycles was performed with a sample-barcoded 5' primer and a J-beta primer mix. In TCRdb, the public reads were trimmed at Q25 with fastp and aligned with MiXCR, with productive beta chains retained. CDR3 protein sequences are deduplicated, and each keeps its most common genes and DNA. The sample yields 1,500,000 or so distinct CDR3 sequences; approximately 59% were counted once. The ten largest clones represent 6.5% to 8.5% of the sample. Sequencing was performed on blood. The receptors were sampled from a young man in good health.

This clonotype showed up just a few times. V usage is TRBV20-1 and J usage is TRBJ2-7, with 13 bases that match TRBD2. This CDR3 has 17 residues. Germline CDR1 DFQATT, CDR2 SNEGSKA (reference sequence). Trimming at V came to 6 bases and at J to 7 bases, leaving 18 bases not matched to a gene. The CDR3 DNA reads TGCAGTGCAAGTAGGGGACTAGCGGGGATCCCGGAGGGAGAGCAGTACTTC. Translation: CSASRGLAGIPEGEQYF.

The V gene is TRBV12-3 or TRBV12-4, the J gene TRBJ2-7; no clear D gene. Deletions cut 2 bases from V and 2 bases from J, with 13 bases between. This CDR3 has 15 residues. The CDR3 is CASSLYNEVTYEQYF. The DNA for the CDR3 is TGTGCCAGCAGTTTATACAACGAGGTGACCTACGAGCAGTACTTC.

In this sample, this clonotype turned up a few times. The rearrangement links TRBV27 to TRBJ2-3; TRBD2 aligns across 11 bases. Germline CDR1 MNHEY, CDR2 SMNVEV (reference sequence). This CDR3 has 15 residues. The J segment lost 5 bases and the V segment lost 4 bases, leaving 5 bases of the junction unmatched. CDR3 sequence reads: CASSSRLAGLDTQYF. In DNA form, the CDR3 reads TGTGCCAGCAGTTCAAGACTAGCGGGATTAGATACGCAGTATTTT.

This clonotype was seen a few times. The genes are TRBV29-1 and TRBJ2-1, with a possible D match to TRBD1 (5 bases). The germline V and J ends were trimmed by 4 bases and 9 bases, with 10 bases remaining between them. There are 11 residues in the CDR3. Germline CDR1 SQVTM, CDR2 ANQGSEA. The CDR3 loop reads CSVAQGSEQFF. The CDR3, as DNA: TGCAGCGTTGCGCAGGGCAGTGAGCAGTTCTTC.

For this clonotype: One junction end disagrees with the germline gene, perhaps due to a read error. This sequence joins TRBV5-5 and TRBJ2-3, with 7 bases that match TRBD1. Germline lookup yields CDR1 SGHKS and CDR2 YYEKEE (reference sequence). CDR3 length equals 15 residues. The CDR3 loop reads CASSYLQGRTDTQFF. The CDR3 bases are TGCGCCAGCAGCTATTTACAGGGGCGCACAGATACGCAGTTTTTT. Combining the CDR3 with reference TRBV5-5 and TRBJ2-3 gives the whole variable domain DAGVTQSPTHLIKTRGQQVTLRCSPISGHKSVSWYQQVLGQGPQFIFQYYEKEERGRGNFPDRFSARQFPNYSSELNVNALLLGDSALYLCASSYLQGRTDTQFFGPGTRLTVL.

Only a few counts were recorded for this clonotype. V usage is TRBV29-1 and J usage is TRBJ2-1, with a tentative D call TRBD1 (6 bases). The V gene's germline CDR1 is SQVTM and CDR2 ANQGSEA. Trimming removed 5 bases from V and 4 bases from J, with 12 bases in between. The CDR3 is 13 residues long. The CDR3 DNA reads TGCAGCGTTTCGGACAGCCAGTACAATGAGCAGTTCTTC. As protein: CSVSDSQYNEQFF.

In its sample, this clonotype was seen a few times. The CDR3 is CASRLRDRVYNEQFF. CDR3 bases: TGTGCCAGCAGACTCCGGGACAGGGTATACAATGAGCAGTTCTTC. This chain joins TRBV5-6 and TRBJ2-1; 9 bases are a match to TRBD1. Per germline, CDR1 SGHDT and CDR2 YYEEEE. The CDR3 is 15 amino acids. V was clipped by 5 bases and J by 4 bases; unmatched bases: 7.

The chain links TRBV25-1 to TRBJ1-5, with D possibly matching TRBD1 (6 bases). Germline lookup yields CDR1 MGHDK and CDR2 SYGVNS. This CDR3 comprises 13 residues. Between the trimmed V and J ends, which lost 8 bases and 6 bases, there was a span of 14 bases. CDR3 nucleotides: TGTGCCAGCCAGCAGGGGAATGTTCAGCCCCAGCATTTT. Amino acids: CASQQGNVQPQHF. The whole variable domain, remainder taken from reference TRBV25-1 and TRBJ1-5, is EADIYQTPRYLVIGTGKKITLECSQTMGHDKMYWYQQDPGMELHLIHYSYGVNSTEKGDLSSESTVSRIRTEHFPLTLESARPSHTSQYLCASQQGNVQPQHFGDGTRLSIL.

The rearrangement joins TRBV2 to TRBJ1-4; D is unresolved. V was cut by 5 bases and J by 5 bases, with 12 bases left in between. Germline lookup yields CDR1 SNHLY and CDR2 FYNNEI. This CDR3 is 14 amino acids long. This CDR3 reads CASSRHMGNEKLFF. The DNA of the CDR3 is TGTGCCAGCAGTCGACATATGGGGAATGAAAAACTGTTTTTT.

This chain connects TRBV7-9 to TRBJ2-7; TRBD1 matches at 9 bases. V lost 3 bases to trimming and J lost 5 bases; unmatched junction nucleotides: 11. The germline CDR1 and CDR2 sequences are SEHNR and FQNEAQ (reference sequence). The CDR3 totals 16 residues. CDR3 protein: CASSFATGTGLHEQYF. CDR3 bases: TGTGCCAGCAGCTTCGCGACCGGGACAGGGCTTCACGAGCAGTACTTC.

A word on this clonotype: A read error may explain this, as a much larger clone is one base away. V gene TRBV7-9 combines with J gene TRBJ1-2; D remains unclear. The germline gives CDR1 SEHNR, CDR2 FQNEAQ (reference sequence). The CDR3 loop spans 13 amino acids. CDR3 residues: CAQSTPSNYDYTF. The CDR3 DNA reads TGTGCCCAGTCTACACCCTCTAACTATGACTACACCTTC. The complete variable domain, with remaining parts taken from reference TRBV7-9 and TRBJ1-2, reads DTGVSQNPRHKITKRGQNVTFRCDPISEHNRLYWYRQTLGQGPEFLTYFQNEAQLEKSRLLSDRFSAERPKGSFSTLEIQRTEQGDSAMYLCAQSTPSNYDYTFGSGTRLTVV.

The table lists this clonotype with a count of one. J is TRBJ2-5 and V is TRBV5-1, with D unclear. Germline V gives CDR1 SGHRS, CDR2 YFSETQ. Trimming left V 4 bases short and J 11 bases short, with 21 bases between. CDR3 size: 14 residues. The CDR3: CASSVRGNDKEQYF. The CDR3 nucleotides read TGCGCCAGCAGCGTTCGAGGCAACGACAAGGAGCAGTACTTC.

This chain joins TRBV25-1 and TRBJ1-2; TRBD1 matches 7 bases. The V gene end was trimmed by 3 bases and the J gene end by 8 bases; junction bases not matched to a gene: 6. There are 13 residues in the CDR3. Germline V gene data show CDR1 as MGHDK and CDR2 as SYGVNS. The DNA of the CDR3 is TGTGCCAGCAGTGAGACAGGGAGAGGGGGCTACACCTTC. This sequence encodes CASSETGRGGYTF.

This clonotype was seen a handful of times. Compared with germline, one end of the junction differs, possibly owing to a read error. The J gene is TRBJ1-2, the V gene TRBV4-1; 7 bases are a match to TRBD1. The CDR3 is 14 amino acids. Germline V gives CDR1 MGHRA, CDR2 YSYEKL. The CDR3 here is CASSPTGYNYGYTF. For the CDR3, the DNA is TGTGCCAGCAGCCCGACAGGGTATAACTATGGCTACACCTTC.

This clonotype was seen only a few times. V usage is TRBV7-6 and J usage is TRBJ1-3, with D possibly TRBD1 on 6 matching bases. The CDR3 is 16 residues long. Germline CDR1 reads SGHVS; CDR2 reads FNYEAQ. Trimming removed 5 bases from V and 4 bases from J, with 18 bases in between. The CDR3 DNA follows: TGTGCCAGCAGCCCCAACAGGGAAGGAAGAGGAAACACCATATATTTT. As protein: CASSPNREGRGNTIYF.

This clonotype turned up a few times. The V call is TRBV29-1, the J call TRBJ2-1, with 7 bases fitting TRBD2. This CDR3 spans 13 amino acids. V was clipped by 4 bases and J by 8 bases; unmatched bases: 8. Germline assignment: CDR1 SQVTM and CDR2 ANQGSEA. The CDR3 sequence is CSVGGLVIDEQFF. The CDR3 DNA follows: TGCAGCGTTGGAGGACTAGTTATCGATGAGCAGTTCTTC.

The CDR3 region is CASSQGSLSSYEQYF. Here the CDR3 DNA reads TGTGCCAGCAGCCAAGGCAGCCTGAGCTCCTACGAGCAGTACTTC. This chain joins TRBV4-2 and TRBJ2-5, with D unclear. The better agreement between TRBJ2-7 and the DNA end casts doubt on the J call. Germline CDR1 and CDR2: LGHNA and YNFKEQ. The CDR3 loop spans 15 amino acids.

This clonotype was detected only once. This chain links TRBV12-3 or TRBV12-4 with TRBJ2-1, with D possibly being TRBD1 or TRBD2 (6 bases each). This CDR3 region has 14 residues. V was clipped by 6 bases and J by 7 bases, with 16 bases between them. CDR3 sequence (DNA): TGTGCCAGCAGGCACCGGGGGCCGGTAAATGAGCAGTTCTTC. Amino acids: CASRHRGPVNEQFF.

This clonotype was recorded a few times. The CDR3, as DNA: TGCAGCGTTGAAGCGGGGGTGTACGAGCAGTACTTC. Encoded protein: CSVEAGVYEQYF. The chain couples TRBV29-1 to TRBJ2-7, with D possibly matching TRBD2 (6 bases). The germline gives CDR1 SQVTM, CDR2 ANQGSEA. The CDR3 extends over 12 amino acids. V shed 1 base and J shed 4 bases, with 8 bases lying between them.

This chain uses TRBV7-8 with TRBJ1-6, with D possibly TRBD1 on 5 matching bases. Germline V gives CDR1 SGHVS, CDR2 FQNEAQ. The CDR3 totals 16 residues. V lost 5 bases and J 7 bases, leaving 18 bases between the germline ends. The CDR3 sequence is CASSPTPGLRNSPLHF. The DNA of the CDR3 is TGTGCCAGCAGCCCCACCCCGGGGCTGCGGAATTCACCCCTCCACTTT.

The chain is built from TRBV20-1 and TRBJ1-2, with no clear D. Germline-derived CDR1 and CDR2 are DFQATT and SNEGSKA (reference sequence). The CDR3 loop spans 12 amino acids. V dropped 6 bases and J dropped 4 bases, with 12 bases sitting between them. The CDR3 sequence is CSAIGNLYGYTF. The CDR3 nucleotides read TGCAGTGCAATCGGGAACCTCTATGGCTACACCTTC.

The J gene is TRBJ1-2, the V gene TRBV2, with D uncertain. The CDR3 totals 13 residues. Germline CDR1 reads SNHLY; CDR2 reads FYNNEI. The V end lost 6 bases, the J end lost 8 bases, and 16 bases lay between the germline ends. CDR3 amino acids: CASRTPRTLGYTF. The DNA of the CDR3 is TGTGCCAGCAGGACCCCTCGAACCCTCGGCTACACCTTC.

The rearrangement joins TRBV15 to TRBJ1-1; D gene ambiguous. Germline V gene sequence: CDR1 LNHNV, CDR2 YYDKDF (reference sequence). V lost 0 bases, J lost 6 bases, and 11 bases lay in between. The CDR3 runs to 14 residues. In DNA form, the CDR3 reads TGTGCCACCAGCAGAGATTGGGCTGCGTCTGAAGCTTTCTTT. It translates to CATSRDWAASEAFF.

This clonotype was counted only a few times. The chain combines TRBV29-1 with TRBJ2-6; perhaps TRBD2 as D (6 bases). The CDR3 is 16 amino acids. Germline CDR1 and CDR2: SQVTM and ANQGSEA. V gave up 0 bases and J gave up 5 bases, with 14 bases separating them. CDR3 residues: CSVEDGVGGRANVLTF. The DNA for the CDR3 is TGCAGCGTTGAAGATGGGGTTGGGGGGAGGGCCAACGTCCTGACTTTC.

This chain links TRBV5-1 with TRBJ2-5; tentative D call: TRBD1 (5 bases). The tail of the sequence fits TRBJ2-7 better, so the J call may be wrong. The CDR3 contains 14 residues. Per the germline V gene, CDR1 is SGHRS and CDR2 is YFSETQ. This CDR3 is CASSFDHQGGEQYF. The CDR3 DNA reads as TGCGCCAGCAGCTTTGACCACCAGGGTGGCGAGCAGTACTTC.

The chain employs TRBV3-1 and TRBJ1-2; D is undetermined. The CDR3 runs 16 residues. Germline V gene sequence: CDR1 LGHDT, CDR2 YNNKEL (reference sequence). Trimming took 3 bases from V and 3 from J, leaving 17 bases between them. CDR3: CASSQEDSGRYYGYTF. The CDR3 nucleotides are TGTGCCAGCAGCCAGGAGGACTCGGGCCGGTACTATGGCTACACCTTC.

The chain carries TRBV12-3 or TRBV12-4 and TRBJ1-4; 8 bases line up with TRBD1. The CDR3 has 16 amino acids. The ends lost 0 bases at V and 10 bases at J; junction bases unmatched: 10. The CDR3 sequence: CASSLAGTGRVRKLFF. CDR3 coding DNA: TGTGCCAGCAGTTTAGCGGGGACAGGACGGGTTAGAAAACTGTTTTTT.

The chain carries TRBV4-2 and TRBJ2-7; no definite D call. The germline CDR1 and CDR2 sequences are LGHNA and YNFKEQ. Trimming took 0 bases from V and 6 from J, leaving 9 bases between them. CDR3 length: 13 residues. The CDR3 sequence: CASSQDEAAEQYF. The CDR3 DNA sequence: TGTGCCAGCAGCCAAGACGAAGCAGCCGAGCAGTACTTC.